Listed here are 13 T cell receptor beta chains from one sample, sequenced in a study of blood T cell dynamics during melanoma immunotherapy (dated by TCRdb to 2020 to 2022). Library preparation used the immunoSEQ multiplex PCR assay. The source is immuneACCESS, and TCRdb retained only in-frame sequences with V and J called. Part of the clones is not carried over; for the studies checked, unresolved V genes explain less than half of this, and the remainder is unexplained. The sample table lists about 28,000 clones, over 80% of them with a count of one. The top ten clonotypes cover approximately 10% of the sample. In light of the paper, this sample's time point label describes: week 3, after first cycle of checkpoint inhibitor. The material sequenced was blood, taken from a patient treated with checkpoint blockade. The receptors were sampled from a human donor with melanoma.

The rearrangement joins TRBV11-2 to TRBJ1-1; D uncertain. Deletions cut 1 base from V and 1 base from J, with 13 bases between. The CDR3 totals 16 residues. Germline loops: CDR1 SGHAT, CDR2 FQNNGV. The CDR3 reads CASSLGFNRENTEAFF. The CDR3 region has the DNA TGTGCCAGCAGCTTAGGGTTCAACAGAGAGAACACTGAAGCTTTCTTT.

This clone was picked up one time. The chain recombines TRBV6-5 with TRBJ2-7; 7 bases line up with TRBD2. V gave up 2 bases and J gave up 3 bases; unmatched junction bases: 4. CDR3 length: 14 residues. Germline V CDR1 and CDR2: MNHEY, SVGAGI. CDR3 in DNA: TGTGCCAGCAGTTACATGTCGGGGGGCTACGAGCAGTACTTC. The encoded protein is CASSYMSGGYEQYF.

Points on this clone: Other DNA sequences of this sample code for an identical CDR3. The rearrangement uses TRBV6-5 and TRBJ1-2, with TRBD1 matching over 8 bases. The J segment lost 0 bases and the V segment lost 7 bases, leaving 4 bases of the junction unmatched. This CDR3 contains 14 residues. Germline V lookup: CDR1 MNHEY, CDR2 SVGAGI. The CDR3 protein is CASKDRVANYGYTF. CDR3 bases: TGTGCCAGCAAGGACAGGGTAGCTAACTATGGCTACACCTTC.

V and J are TRBV29-1 and TRBJ2-3, with D possibly TRBD2 on 5 matching bases. The germline V gene encodes CDR1 SQVTM and CDR2 ANQGSEA. V gave up 7 bases and J gave up 6 bases, with 20 bases separating them. This CDR3 region has 14 residues. The CDR3 spells CSARGAPLTDTQYF. The DNA of the CDR3 is TGCAGCGCCCGGGGTGCCCCTTTAACGGATACGCAGTATTTT.

The chain is built from TRBV27 and TRBJ1-6, with 7 bases fitting TRBD1. The CDR3 covers 13 residues. Per the germline V gene, CDR1 is MNHEY and CDR2 is SMNVEV (reference sequence). The junction had 2 bases not matched to a gene; V was cut back by 6 bases and J by 6 bases. CDR3 nucleotide sequence: TGTGCCAGCAGGCAGGGGGGTAATTCACCCCTCCACTTT. Translating gives CASRQGGNSPLHF.

The genes are TRBV29-1 and TRBJ2-7; tentatively, D is TRBD2 (7 bases). With 7 bases removed from V and 4 bases from J, the gap between germline ends came to 23 bases. CDR1 and CDR2 from the germline V gene are SQVTM and ANQGSEA. CDR3 length: 15 residues. CDR3 amino acids: CSAFGGLTEGYEQYF. The CDR3 DNA is TGCAGCGCATTCGGGGGGCTGACGGAAGGATACGAGCAGTACTTC.

The CDR3 is CAWSGARIGAEAFF. The CDR3 bases are TGTGCCTGGAGTGGAGCCCGGATAGGGGCTGAAGCTTTCTTT. The J gene is TRBJ1-1, the V gene TRBV30, with D possibly matching TRBD1 (5 bases). The CDR3 totals 14 residues. CDR1 and CDR2 (germline): GTSNPN, SVGIG (reference sequence). Trimming took off 1 base at V and 6 bases at J, with 15 bases between the two ends.

The rearrangement joins TRBV10-3 to TRBJ1-5; 10 bases fit TRBD1. The CDR3 sequence is 15 residues long. Germline V gene data show CDR1 as ENHRY and CDR2 as SYGVKD. Trimming cost V 4 bases and J 6 bases; bases outside gene matches: 6. The CDR3 protein is CAISGGQGQGQPQHF. DNA of the CDR3: TGTGCCATCAGTGGGGGACAGGGGCAGGGTCAGCCCCAGCATTTT.

This clone was picked up a small number of times. J is TRBJ1-1 and V is TRBV4-1, with 8 bases that match TRBD1. Trimming at V came to 1 base and at J to 0 bases, leaving 7 bases not matched to a gene. CDR1 and CDR2 from the germline V gene are MGHRA and YSYEKL. This CDR3 is 17 amino acids long. The CDR3 protein is CASSQGVQGVLNTEAFF. In DNA form, the CDR3 reads TGCGCCAGCAGCCAAGGCGTACAGGGGGTTTTGAACACTGAAGCTTTCTTT.

This CDR3 is CASSLVTGEKLFF. The DNA of the CDR3 is TGTGCCAGCAGCTTGGTGACAGGTGAAAAACTGTTTTTT. The chain is built from TRBV7-6 and TRBJ1-4, with D possibly being TRBD1 (6 bases). Trimming took off 3 bases at V and 7 bases at J, with 9 bases between the two ends. Per germline, CDR1 SGHVS and CDR2 FNYEAQ. The CDR3 consists of 13 residues.

The rearrangement joins TRBV11-2 to TRBJ1-2; D uncertain. Trimming took 1 base from V and 6 from J, leaving 12 bases between them. This CDR3 has 14 amino acids. Germline V gene lookup returns CDR1 SGHAT and CDR2 FQNNGV. CDR3 loop: CASSLVGPVDGYTF. Here the CDR3 DNA reads TGTGCCAGCAGCTTAGTTGGGCCGGTCGATGGCTACACCTTC.

The chain employs TRBV14 and TRBJ1-1; 7 nucleotides match TRBD1. Germline lookup yields CDR1 SGHDN and CDR2 FVKESK. This CDR3 is 19 amino acids long. Trimming took 2 bases from V and 1 from J; bases not matched to a gene: 16. The CDR3: CASSQPLGGGGAKNTEAFF. The CDR3 coding sequence is TGTGCCAGCAGCCAACCCCTGGGCGGAGGGGGCGCGAAGAACACTGAAGCTTTCTTT.

V gene TRBV6-6 combines with J gene TRBJ1-1; no clear D gene. This CDR3 is built from 14 residues. The ends were cut back, 0 bases at V and 7 bases at J, with 12 bases in the middle. Germline CDR1 is MNHNY and CDR2 is SVGAGI (reference sequence). CDR3 protein: CASSYSSLGGEAFF. In DNA form, the CDR3 reads TGTGCCAGCAGTTACTCGAGTTTGGGTGGTGAAGCTTTCTTT.